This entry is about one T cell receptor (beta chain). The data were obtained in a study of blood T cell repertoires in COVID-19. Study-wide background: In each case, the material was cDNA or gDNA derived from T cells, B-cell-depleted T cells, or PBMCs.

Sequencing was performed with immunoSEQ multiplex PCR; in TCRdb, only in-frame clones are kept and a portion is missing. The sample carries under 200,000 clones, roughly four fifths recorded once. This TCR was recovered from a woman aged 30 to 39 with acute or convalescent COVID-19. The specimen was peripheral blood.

CDR3 protein: CASKGVAYEQYF. The CDR3 DNA reads as TGTGCCAGTAAGGGGGTTGCCTACGAGCAGTACTTC. The chain links TRBV19 to TRBJ2-7; TRBD1 is a possible D gene (6 bases). CDR1 and CDR2 from the germline V gene are LNHDA and SQIVND (reference sequence). This CDR3 has 12 amino acids. Trimming left V 7 bases short and J 2 bases short, with 9 bases between.